Following are 25 T cell receptor beta chains from one sample sequenced in a study of blood T cell repertoires in COVID-19. Assay: immunoSEQ multiplex PCR; the TCRdb copy retains only in-frame clones and omits some. Of 70,000 to 90,000 clones in the sample, more than 75% are singletons; the top ten hold approximately 12%. Sequencing used peripheral blood. The source is a human donor in a cohort sampled during active COVID-19.

This clone was detected a few times. This rearrangement joins TRBV7-6 to TRBJ2-7, with TRBD2 as a possible D gene (5 bases). Germline V lookup: CDR1 SGHVS, CDR2 FNYEAQ. Trimming cost V 5 bases and J 3 bases, with 20 bases left between them. The CDR3 contains 16 residues. CDR3 in amino acids: CASSRGLGSSGYEQYF. The CDR3 nucleotides read TGTGCCAGCAGCCGAGGACTTGGCAGCTCTGGCTACGAGCAGTACTTC.

V is TRBV9 and J is TRBJ2-2; weak D call: TRBD2 (5 bases). V was pared by 2 bases and J by 4 bases, with 6 bases between. The CDR3 has 13 residues. Germline V lookup: CDR1 SGDLS, CDR2 YYNGEE. Written as DNA, the CDR3 is TGTGCCAGCAGCGTCGAGGGCACCGGGGAGCTGTTTTTT. Translating it yields CASSVEGTGELFF.

The chain couples TRBV5-1 to TRBJ2-7, with TRBD1 identical over 9 bases. V shed 5 bases and J 0 bases; nucleotides not matched to a gene: 6. The CDR3 has 15 amino acids. Germline loops: CDR1 SGHRS, CDR2 YFSETQ. CDR3 nucleotide sequence: TGCGCCAGCAGTTTCCTGACAGGGGGCTCCTACGAGCAGTACTTC. It translates to CASSFLTGGSYEQYF.

This chain links TRBV5-4 with TRBJ1-2; a possible D gene is TRBD1 (5 bases). Trimming removed 5 bases at V and 0 bases at J, with 11 bases between. Germline CDR1 is SGHNT and CDR2 is YYREEE (reference sequence). This CDR3 has 14 residues. The DNA for the CDR3 is TGTGCCAGCAGGTTGACAGCCTCTAACTATGGCTACACCTTC. It is translated as CASRLTASNYGYTF.

This clone was detected only once. The chain recombines TRBV7-2 with TRBJ2-1, with TRBD2 matching over 14 bases. Per germline, CDR1 SGHTA and CDR2 FQGNSA. J gave up 9 bases and V 5 bases, and 9 bases lay outside the gene matches. CDR3 length: 16 amino acids. The CDR3 here is CASSGPGLAGVSEQFF. The CDR3 nucleotides are TGTGCCAGCAGCGGACCGGGACTAGCGGGAGTCAGTGAGCAGTTCTTC.

This clone was counted once. The gene calls are TRBV28 and TRBJ1-4; TRBD1 matches 9 bases. The germline V gene encodes CDR1 MDHEN and CDR2 SYDVKM. V shed 3 bases, J shed 6 bases, and the junction held 14 bases outside the gene matches. The CDR3 has 18 residues. CDR3 coding DNA: TGTGCCAGCAGTTTGTTGGGGACAGGGCAGACATTGTATGAAAAACTGTTTTTT. It is translated as CASSLLGTGQTLYEKLFF.

This chain joins TRBV7-8 and TRBJ2-4; tentative D call: TRBD2 (7 bases). The CDR3 loop spans 14 amino acids. The germline CDR1 and CDR2 sequences are SGHVS and FQNEAQ. V was pared by 1 base and J by 8 bases, with 12 bases between. This CDR3 is CASSLGRGADIQYF. The CDR3 DNA reads TGTGCCAGCAGCTTAGGCCGGGGGGCGGACATTCAGTACTTC.

This clone was seen a handful of times. The gene calls are TRBV3-1 (or the pseudogene TRBV3-2) and TRBJ1-1, with D tentatively TRBD1 (5 bases). Per germline, CDR1 LGHDT and CDR2 YNNKEL (reference sequence). The CDR3 loop spans 14 amino acids. With 1 base removed from V and 4 bases from J, the gap between germline ends came to 10 bases. The DNA for the CDR3 is TGTGCCAGCAGCCAAGTGTACGGGGGCACTGAAGCTTTCTTT. It encodes CASSQVYGGTEAFF.

This rearrangement joins TRBV5-1 to TRBJ2-3; 14 bases are a match to TRBD2. Looked up from germline, CDR1 is SGHRS and CDR2 is YFSETQ. Trimming at V came to 0 bases and at J to 4 bases, leaving 1 base not matched to a gene. This CDR3 has 16 residues. The DNA of the CDR3 is TGCGCCAGCAGCTTGGGACTAGCGGGGGGGGCAGATACGCAGTATTTT. Amino acids: CASSLGLAGGADTQYF. The full variable domain, in which reference TRBV5-1 and TRBJ2-3 provide the parts outside the CDR3, is KAGVTQTPRYLIKTRGQQVTLSCSPISGHRSVSWYQQTPGQGLQFLFEYFSETQRNKGNFPGRFSGRQFSNSRSEMNVSTLELGDSALYLCASSLGLAGGADTQYFGPGTRLTVL.

The genes are TRBV9 and TRBJ1-1, with D hard to call. Trimming shortened V by 4 bases and J by 1 base, and 14 bases separated the two germline ends. Germline loops: CDR1 SGDLS, CDR2 YYNGEE. This CDR3 spans 15 amino acids. The CDR3 DNA follows: TGTGCCAGCAGCCCCCTTGGGCAGAAGAACACTGAAGCTTTCTTT. Amino acid sequence: CASSPLGQKNTEAFF.

This clone was recorded only once. The V gene is TRBV5-4, the J gene TRBJ2-7; 14 bases line up with TRBD2. The CDR3 extends over 15 amino acids. Per the germline V gene, CDR1 is SGHNT and CDR2 is YYREEE (reference sequence). V dropped 4 bases and J dropped 8; count of bases not matched to a gene: 8. CDR3 sequence (DNA): TGTGCCAGCAGCCCTCCGGGACTAGCGGGAGAGCAGCAGTACTTC. Its translation is CASSPPGLAGEQQYF.

The rearrangement links TRBV28 to TRBJ1-1; D gene uncertain. The V end was cut by 4 bases, the J end by 0 bases, with 12 bases between. CDR1 and CDR2 from the germline V gene are MDHEN and SYDVKM. This CDR3 is 15 amino acids long. The CDR3 region has the DNA TGTGCCAGCAGTTCCCCGGGGTTGGTGAACACTGAAGCTTTCTTT. It codes for CASSSPGLVNTEAFF. The full variable domain, with the rest looked up from reference TRBV28 and TRBJ1-1, is DVKVTQSSRYLVKRTGEKVFLECVQDMDHENMFWYRQDPGLGLRLIYFSYDVKMKEKGDIPEGYSVSREKKERFSLILESASTNQTSMYLCASSSPGLVNTEAFFGQGTRLTVV.

CDR3 DNA sequence: TGTGCCAGTACCACGACAGGGATGAACAAAGAAGCTTTCTTT. Translating gives CASTTTGMNKEAFF. This rearrangement joins TRBV19 to TRBJ1-1; 7 bases fit TRBD1. After removal of 7 bases from V and 8 bases from J, the junction contained 13 bases not matched to a gene. The CDR3 runs 14 residues. Germline V gene lookup returns CDR1 LNHDA and CDR2 SQIVND (reference sequence).

CDR3 DNA sequence: TGTGCCAGCAGCTCGACCAACTCGGGTGGCTACACCTTC. Protein: CASSSTNSGGYTF. The chain is built from TRBV3-1 (or the pseudogene TRBV3-2) and TRBJ1-2, with unresolved D. The germline V gene has CDR1 LGHDT and CDR2 YNNKEL (reference sequence). V was trimmed by 5 bases and J by 7 bases, leaving 14 bases between them. The CDR3 runs to 13 residues.

The genes are TRBV5-1 and TRBJ2-7; D possibly corresponds to TRBD2 (6 bases). The germline gives CDR1 SGHRS, CDR2 YFSETQ. V dropped 4 bases and J dropped 5 bases, with 16 bases sitting between them. The CDR3 loop spans 14 amino acids. Here the CDR3 reads CASSRRLGLNEQYF. As DNA, the CDR3 is TGCGCCAGCAGCCGTCGACTAGGTTTAAACGAGCAGTACTTC.

V and J are TRBV2 and TRBJ2-3, with D tentatively TRBD2 (5 bases). The CDR3 spans 14 residues. V was pared by 10 bases and J by 5 bases, with 19 bases between. In germline, CDR1 is SNHLY, CDR2 FYNNEI. CDR3 in DNA: TGTGCCATCTCGAGGCTAGCCTACGGAGATACGCAGTATTTT. This gives the protein CAISRLAYGDTQYF.

The rearrangement uses TRBV5-1 and TRBJ1-2; 8 bases agree with TRBD1. Germline CDR1 reads SGHRS; CDR2 reads YFSETQ. The V gene end was trimmed by 5 bases and the J gene end by 0 bases; junction bases not matched to a gene: 6. This CDR3 is 15 amino acids long. Here the CDR3 DNA reads TGCGCCAGCAGTAAAGGACAGGGACCTAACTATGGCTACACCTTC. Protein product: CASSKGQGPNYGYTF. The full variable domain, with the rest looked up from reference TRBV5-1 and TRBJ1-2, is KAGVTQTPRYLIKTRGQQVTLSCSPISGHRSVSWYQQTPGQGLQFLFEYFSETQRNKGNFPGRFSGRQFSNSRSEMNVSTLELGDSALYLCASSKGQGPNYGYTFGSGTRLTVV.

This rearrangement joins TRBV2 to TRBJ2-1, with TRBD1 identical over 9 bases. Germline CDR1 SNHLY, CDR2 FYNNEI. This CDR3 contains 15 residues. The J segment lost 10 bases and the V segment lost 4 bases, leaving 11 bases of the junction unmatched. CDR3 protein: CASSVGTGSRVEQFF. Written as DNA, the CDR3 is TGTGCCAGCAGTGTTGGGACAGGGTCTCGAGTCGAGCAGTTCTTC.

The V call is TRBV5-5, the J call TRBJ1-1, with 7 bases aligning to TRBD1. After removal of 2 bases from V and 3 bases from J, the junction contained 1 base not matched to a gene. This CDR3 is 13 amino acids long. Germline V CDR1 and CDR2: SGHKS, YYEKEE (reference sequence). The CDR3 sequence is CASSLQGYTEAFF. Here the CDR3 DNA reads TGTGCCAGCAGCTTACAGGGGTACACTGAAGCTTTCTTT. Based on the CDR3 plus reference TRBV5-5 and TRBJ1-1, the full variable domain is DAGVTQSPTHLIKTRGQQVTLRCSPISGHKSVSWYQQVLGQGPQFIFQYYEKEERGRGNFPDRFSARQFPNYSSELNVNALLLGDSALYLCASSLQGYTEAFFGQGTRLTVV.

The chain is built from TRBV6-4 and TRBJ2-3, with 15 bases lining up with TRBD2. The CDR3 consists of 17 residues. After removal of 6 bases from V and 4 bases from J, the junction contained 8 bases not matched to a gene. The germline V gene encodes CDR1 MRHNA and CDR2 SNTAGT. The chain's CDR3 is CASSPGLAGGFADTQYF. Written as DNA, the CDR3 is TGTGCCAGCAGCCCCGGACTAGCGGGAGGGTTCGCAGATACGCAGTATTTT.

The chain uses TRBV14 and TRBJ2-7; 10 nucleotides align to TRBD2. The CDR3 loop spans 19 amino acids. V dropped 2 bases and J dropped 9; count of bases not matched to a gene: 22. CDR1 is SGHDN, CDR2 FVKESK, per germline. Here the CDR3 reads CASSQNPPKAGLASTGQYF. The DNA for the CDR3 is TGTGCCAGCAGCCAAAACCCCCCGAAGGCGGGACTAGCGTCTACGGGGCAGTACTTC. Full variable domain (missing parts from reference TRBV14 and TRBJ2-7): EAGVTQFPSHSVIEKGQTVTLRCDPISGHDNLYWYRRVMGKEIKFLLHFVKESKQDESGMPNNRFLAERTGGTYSTLKVQPAELEDSGVYFCASSQNPPKAGLASTGQYFGPGTRLTVT.

The V and J genes are TRBV4-1 and TRBJ2-1; 7 bases agree with TRBD2. Germline-derived CDR1 and CDR2 are MGHRA and YSYEKL. The CDR3 extends over 14 amino acids. The J segment lost 10 bases and the V segment lost 3 bases, leaving 9 bases of the junction unmatched. The CDR3: CASSQTGGGGEQFF. In DNA, the CDR3 is TGCGCCAGCAGCCAGACGGGAGGTGGCGGGGAGCAGTTCTTC.

The chain uses TRBV4-1 and TRBJ2-5; 13 bases align to TRBD2. The V segment lost 4 bases and the J segment 2 bases; nucleotides outside the gene matches: 7. This CDR3 spans 17 amino acids. Germline CDR1 MGHRA, CDR2 YSYEKL. CDR3 nucleotide sequence: TGCGCCAGCAGCCTTGCCGGGACTAGCGGGGCACAAGAGACCCAGTACTTC. Its translation is CASSLAGTSGAQETQYF.

This clone was recorded a few times. The rearrangement links TRBV5-1 to TRBJ2-1, with D tentatively TRBD1 (6 bases). The CDR3 has 14 amino acids. Germline lookup yields CDR1 SGHRS and CDR2 YFSETQ. Trimming removed 0 bases from V and 10 bases from J, with 14 bases in between. The CDR3 bases are TGCGCCAGCAGCTTGGGTCTGGCCGACAGGGAGCAGTTCTTC. Its protein product is CASSLGLADREQFF.

This clone was counted between two and nine times. The gene calls are TRBV3-1 (or the pseudogene TRBV3-2) and TRBJ1-1; a possible D gene is TRBD1 (6 bases). V was shortened by 0 bases and J by 10 bases, with 15 bases between the two germline ends. Germline loops: CDR1 LGHDT, CDR2 YNNKEL (reference sequence). The CDR3 has 14 amino acids. CDR3 sequence (DNA): TGTGCCAGCAGCCAAGAGGCTCGGGGGGCGAGAGCTTTCTTT. Its protein product is CASSQEARGARAFF.